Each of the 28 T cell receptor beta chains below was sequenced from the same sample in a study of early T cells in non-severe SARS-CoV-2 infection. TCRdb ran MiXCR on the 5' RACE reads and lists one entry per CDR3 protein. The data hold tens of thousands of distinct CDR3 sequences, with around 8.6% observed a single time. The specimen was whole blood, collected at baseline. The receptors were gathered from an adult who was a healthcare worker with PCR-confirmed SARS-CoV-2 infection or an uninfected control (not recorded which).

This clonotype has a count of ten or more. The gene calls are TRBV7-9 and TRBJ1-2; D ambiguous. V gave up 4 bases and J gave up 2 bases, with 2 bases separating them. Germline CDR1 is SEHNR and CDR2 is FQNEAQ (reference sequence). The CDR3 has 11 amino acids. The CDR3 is CASSYNYGYTF. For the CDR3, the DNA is TGTGCCAGCAGCTACAACTATGGCTACACCTTC.

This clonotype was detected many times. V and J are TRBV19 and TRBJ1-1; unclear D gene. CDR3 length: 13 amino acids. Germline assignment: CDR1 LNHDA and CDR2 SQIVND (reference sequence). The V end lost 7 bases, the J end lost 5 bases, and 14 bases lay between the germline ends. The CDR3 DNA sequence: TGTGCCAGTACCTCCTTTGTTCTAACTGAAGCTTTCTTT. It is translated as CASTSFVLTEAFF. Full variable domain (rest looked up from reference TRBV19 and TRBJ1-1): DGGITQSPKYLFRKEGQNVTLSCEQNLNHDAMYWYRQDPGQGLRLIYYSQIVNDFQKGDIAEGYSVSREKKESFPLTVTSAQKNPTAFYLCASTSFVLTEAFFGQGTRLTVV.

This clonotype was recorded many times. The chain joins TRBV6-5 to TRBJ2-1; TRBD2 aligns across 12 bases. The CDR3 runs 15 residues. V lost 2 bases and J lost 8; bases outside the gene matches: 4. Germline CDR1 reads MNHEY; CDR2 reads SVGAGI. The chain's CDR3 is CASSYVGLAGYEQFF. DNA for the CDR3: TGTGCCAGCAGTTACGTCGGACTAGCGGGGTATGAGCAGTTCTTC.

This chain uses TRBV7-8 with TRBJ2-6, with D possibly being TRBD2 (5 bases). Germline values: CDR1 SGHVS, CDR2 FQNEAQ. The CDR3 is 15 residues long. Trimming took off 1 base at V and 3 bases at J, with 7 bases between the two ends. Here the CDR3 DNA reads TGTGCCAGCAGCTTAGTGGGGAGTGGGGCCAACGTCCTGACTTTC. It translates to CASSLVGSGANVLTF.

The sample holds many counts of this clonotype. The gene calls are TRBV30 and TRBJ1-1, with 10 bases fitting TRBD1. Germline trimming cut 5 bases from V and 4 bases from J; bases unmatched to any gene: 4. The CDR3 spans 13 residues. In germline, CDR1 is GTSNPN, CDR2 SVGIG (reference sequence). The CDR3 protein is CAWERTGGTEAFF. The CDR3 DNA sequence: TGTGCCTGGGAGCGGACAGGGGGCACTGAAGCTTTCTTT.

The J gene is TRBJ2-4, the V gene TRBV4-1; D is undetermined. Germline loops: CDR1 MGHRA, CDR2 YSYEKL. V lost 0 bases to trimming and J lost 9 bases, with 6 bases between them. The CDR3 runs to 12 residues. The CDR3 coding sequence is TGCGCCAGCAGCCAAGATGTGGGCATTCAGTACTTC. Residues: CASSQDVGIQYF.

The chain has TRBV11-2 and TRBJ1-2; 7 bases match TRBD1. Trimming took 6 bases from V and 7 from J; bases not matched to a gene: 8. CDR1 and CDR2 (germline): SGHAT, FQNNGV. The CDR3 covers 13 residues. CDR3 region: CASRLNRGSGYTF. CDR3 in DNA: TGTGCCAGCAGACTAAACAGGGGTAGTGGCTACACCTTC.

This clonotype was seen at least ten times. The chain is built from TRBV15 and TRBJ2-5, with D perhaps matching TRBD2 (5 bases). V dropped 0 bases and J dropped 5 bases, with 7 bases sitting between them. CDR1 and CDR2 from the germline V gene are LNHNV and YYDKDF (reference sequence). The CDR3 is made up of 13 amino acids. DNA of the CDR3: TGTGCCACCAGCAGAGATAGCGTCGAGACCCAGTACTTC. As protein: CATSRDSVETQYF.

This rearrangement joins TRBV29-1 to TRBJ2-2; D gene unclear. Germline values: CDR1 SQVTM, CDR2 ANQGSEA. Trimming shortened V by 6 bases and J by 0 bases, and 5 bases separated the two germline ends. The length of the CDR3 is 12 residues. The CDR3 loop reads CSVGTNTGELFF. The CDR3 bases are TGCAGCGTCGGCACGAACACCGGGGAGCTGTTTTTT.

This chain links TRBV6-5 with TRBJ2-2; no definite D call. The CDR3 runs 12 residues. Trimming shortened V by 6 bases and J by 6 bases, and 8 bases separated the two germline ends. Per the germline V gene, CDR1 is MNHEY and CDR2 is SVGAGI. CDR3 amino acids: CASRFGSGELFF. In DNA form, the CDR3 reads TGTGCCAGCAGGTTCGGGTCCGGGGAGCTGTTTTTT.

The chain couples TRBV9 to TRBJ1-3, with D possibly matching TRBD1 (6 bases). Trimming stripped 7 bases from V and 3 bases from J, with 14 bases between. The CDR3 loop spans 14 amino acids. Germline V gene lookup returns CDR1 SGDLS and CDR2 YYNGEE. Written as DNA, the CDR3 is TGTGCCAGCTCACAGGGTCCTCATGGAAACACCATATATTTT. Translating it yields CASSQGPHGNTIYF.

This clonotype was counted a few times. The CDR3 nucleotides read TGTGCCAGCAGCTCTACTAGCGGGGGCCTTTATTTAGGCGTCTACGAGCAGTACTTC. Protein: CASSSTSGGLYLGVYEQYF. This sequence joins TRBV7-9 and TRBJ2-7; 11 bases line up with TRBD2. The CDR3 is 19 residues long. Losses at the gene ends were 4 bases for V and 3 bases for J; bases not matched to a gene: 17. Germline CDR1 is SEHNR and CDR2 is FQNEAQ (reference sequence).

The CDR3 spells CSAIAASSYNSPLHF. CDR3 bases: TGCAGTGCTATCGCAGCGAGCTCCTATAATTCACCCCTCCACTTT. The chain carries TRBV20-1 and TRBJ1-6; D not resolved. The germline V and J ends were trimmed by 4 bases and 0 bases, with 10 bases remaining between them. Germline-derived CDR1 and CDR2 are DFQATT and SNEGSKA (reference sequence). This CDR3 is built from 15 residues.

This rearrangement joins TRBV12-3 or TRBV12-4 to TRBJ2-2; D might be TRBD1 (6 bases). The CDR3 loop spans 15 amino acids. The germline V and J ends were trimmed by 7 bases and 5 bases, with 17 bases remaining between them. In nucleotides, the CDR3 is TGTGCCAGCACCCCTGGGGTGGGGGCAACCGGGGAGCTGTTTTTT. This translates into CASTPGVGATGELFF.

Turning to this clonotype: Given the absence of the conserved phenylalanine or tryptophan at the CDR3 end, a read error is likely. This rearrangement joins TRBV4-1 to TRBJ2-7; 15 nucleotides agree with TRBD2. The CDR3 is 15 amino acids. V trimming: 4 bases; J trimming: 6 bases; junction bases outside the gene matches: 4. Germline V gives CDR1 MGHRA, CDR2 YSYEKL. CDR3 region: CASSRTSGGALEQYS. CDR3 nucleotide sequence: TGCGCCAGCAGCCGGACTAGCGGGGGGGCCCTCGAGCAGTACTCC.

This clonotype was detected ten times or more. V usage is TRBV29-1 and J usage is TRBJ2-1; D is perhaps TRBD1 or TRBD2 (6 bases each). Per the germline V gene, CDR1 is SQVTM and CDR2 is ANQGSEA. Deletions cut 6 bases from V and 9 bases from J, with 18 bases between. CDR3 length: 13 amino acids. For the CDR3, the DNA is TGCAGCGTGGGGGGCGGAGGGACGGCTGAGCAGTTCTTC. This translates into CSVGGGGTAEQFF.

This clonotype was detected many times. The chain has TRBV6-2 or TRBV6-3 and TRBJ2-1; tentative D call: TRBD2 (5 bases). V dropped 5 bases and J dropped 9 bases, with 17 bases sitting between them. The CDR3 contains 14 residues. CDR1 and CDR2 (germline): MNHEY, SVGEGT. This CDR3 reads CASSPFGVPGEQFF. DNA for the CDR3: TGTGCCAGCAGTCCATTCGGGGTCCCGGGTGAGCAGTTCTTC.

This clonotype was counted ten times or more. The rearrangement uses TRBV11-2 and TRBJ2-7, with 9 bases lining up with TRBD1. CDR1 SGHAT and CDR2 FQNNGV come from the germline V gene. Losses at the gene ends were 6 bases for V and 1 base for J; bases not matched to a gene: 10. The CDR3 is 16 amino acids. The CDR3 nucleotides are TGTGCCAGCAGGTCACCGGGACAGGGCCCTTCCTACGAGCAGTACTTC. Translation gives CASRSPGQGPSYEQYF.

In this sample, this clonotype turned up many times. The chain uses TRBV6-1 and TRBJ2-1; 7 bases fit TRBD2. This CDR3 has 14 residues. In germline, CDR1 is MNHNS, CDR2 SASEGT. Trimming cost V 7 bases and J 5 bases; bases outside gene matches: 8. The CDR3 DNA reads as TGTGCCAGCACCTCCTGGACTAGTGACAATGAGCAGTTCTTC. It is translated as CASTSWTSDNEQFF.

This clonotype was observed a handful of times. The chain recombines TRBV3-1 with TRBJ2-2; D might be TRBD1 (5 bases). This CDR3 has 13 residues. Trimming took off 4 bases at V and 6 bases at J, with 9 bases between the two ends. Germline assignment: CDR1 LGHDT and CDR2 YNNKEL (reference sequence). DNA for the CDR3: TGTGCCAGCAGCCGGGAAGGGGCCGGGGAGCTGTTTTTT. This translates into CASSREGAGELFF.

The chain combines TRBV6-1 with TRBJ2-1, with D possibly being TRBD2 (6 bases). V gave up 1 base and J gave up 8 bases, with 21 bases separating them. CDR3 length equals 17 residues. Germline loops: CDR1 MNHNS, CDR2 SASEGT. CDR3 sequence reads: CASSEGRGGTYIDEQFF. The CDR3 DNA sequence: TGTGCCAGCAGTGAAGGTAGAGGCGGGACGTATATCGATGAGCAGTTCTTC.

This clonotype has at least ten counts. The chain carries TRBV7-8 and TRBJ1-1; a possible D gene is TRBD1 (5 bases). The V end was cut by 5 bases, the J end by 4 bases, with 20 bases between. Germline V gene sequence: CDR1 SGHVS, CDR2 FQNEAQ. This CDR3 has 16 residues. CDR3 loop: CASSALTSGTRTEAFF. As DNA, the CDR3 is TGTGCCAGCAGCGCTCTGACCTCTGGGACGCGCACTGAAGCTTTCTTT.

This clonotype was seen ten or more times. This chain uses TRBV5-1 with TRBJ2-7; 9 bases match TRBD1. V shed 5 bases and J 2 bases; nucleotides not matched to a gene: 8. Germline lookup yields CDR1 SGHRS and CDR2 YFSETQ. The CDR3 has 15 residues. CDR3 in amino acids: CASSLDRGSAYEQYF. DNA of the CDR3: TGCGCCAGCAGTCTCGACAGGGGGTCCGCCTACGAGCAGTACTTC.

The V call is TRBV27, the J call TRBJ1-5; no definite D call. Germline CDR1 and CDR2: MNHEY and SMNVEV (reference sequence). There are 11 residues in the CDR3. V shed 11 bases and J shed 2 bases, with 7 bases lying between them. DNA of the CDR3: TGTGCCGGTTACGGCAATCAGCCCCAGCATTTT. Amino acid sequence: CAGYGNQPQHF.

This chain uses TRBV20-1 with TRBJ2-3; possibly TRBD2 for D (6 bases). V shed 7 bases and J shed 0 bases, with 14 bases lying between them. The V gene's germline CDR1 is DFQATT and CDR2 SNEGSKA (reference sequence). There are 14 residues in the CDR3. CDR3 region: CSGRRDLSTDTQYF. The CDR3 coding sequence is TGCAGTGGCCGGCGGGACTTGAGCACAGATACGCAGTATTTT.

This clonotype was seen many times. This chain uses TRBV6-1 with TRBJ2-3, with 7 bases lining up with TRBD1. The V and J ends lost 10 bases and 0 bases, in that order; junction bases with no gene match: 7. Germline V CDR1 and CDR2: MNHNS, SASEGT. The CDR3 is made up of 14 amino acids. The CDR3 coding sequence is TGTGCCATCCGGGACAGCCTTAGCACAGATACGCAGTATTTT. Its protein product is CAIRDSLSTDTQYF.

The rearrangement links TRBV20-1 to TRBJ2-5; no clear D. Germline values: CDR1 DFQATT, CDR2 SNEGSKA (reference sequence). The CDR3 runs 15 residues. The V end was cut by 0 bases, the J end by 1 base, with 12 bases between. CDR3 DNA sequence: TGCAGTGCTAGAGATGCAGGCCAGCCCCAAGAGACCCAGTACTTC. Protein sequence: CSARDAGQPQETQYF.

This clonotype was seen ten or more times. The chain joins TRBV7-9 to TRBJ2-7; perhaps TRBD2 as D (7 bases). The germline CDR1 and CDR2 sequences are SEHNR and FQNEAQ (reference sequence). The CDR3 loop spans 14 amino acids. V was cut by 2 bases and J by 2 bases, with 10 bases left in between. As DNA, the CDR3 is TGTGCCAGCAGCTTACGCGGGGGCCCCTACGAGCAGTACTTC. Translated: CASSLRGGPYEQYF.